This T cell receptor beta chain was observed in a study of T cell responses to AZD1222 COVID-19 vaccine. Study-level background: Doses given second, at about 4 or about 12 weeks, were pooled.

Study results and limitations: In a largely white British group with more females than males, clonal diversity was possibly underestimated. Targets within unmutated variant regions were reportedly found for nearly half of spike-specific TCRs. Along spike, vaccine-associated CD4 TCRs were found throughout, with dominance at 160-218 and 743-854.

The table came from immunoSEQ multiplex PCR; TCRdb's copy has only in-frame clones and leaves some out. The table records around 100,000 clones, approximately 91% of them present only once. The CDR3 totals 16 residues. Trimming took off 4 bases at V and 2 bases at J, with 15 bases between the two ends. Germline loops: CDR1 LGHDT, CDR2 YNNKEL (reference sequence). On this clone itself: Its antigen is not known.

The chain joins TRBV3-1 (or the pseudogene TRBV3-2) to TRBJ1-5; D perhaps matches TRBD1 (6 bases). The clonotype originates from an adult in good health. Sequencing was performed on peripheral blood, taken on day 0 of AZD1222 vaccination. The CDR3: CASSPTGAYGNQPQHF. CDR3 DNA sequence: TGTGCCAGCAGCCCCACGGGGGCTTACGGCAATCAGCCCCAGCATTTT.